What follows describes a single T cell receptor (beta chain). The antigen is undetermined. The entry originates in a study of blood T cells in healthy people across ages. Study-level findings and limits: Among long-lived donors, naive CD4+ cells were more numerous and diversity higher than in aged donors. Age advanced and TCR beta diversity per million T cells fell, roughly linearly. One million T cells yielded diversity estimates that were considered underestimates.

Then a second PCR, running roughly 7 to 11 cycles, was carried out with a sample-barcoded 5' primer and a J-beta primer mix. TCRdb reprocessed the 5' RACE reads via MiXCR and lists one record per CDR3 protein. This table has about 1.4 million distinct CDR3 sequences, approximately 63% appearing once. CDR1 ENHRY and CDR2 SYGVKD come from the germline V gene. V was pared by 3 bases and J by 9 bases, with 3 bases of the junction left unmatched. CDR3 length: 14 amino acids. Sequenced material: blood. This TCR was recovered from a man in his late teens or twenties in good health. This chain joins TRBV10-3 and TRBJ1-6; 9 bases map to TRBD1. CDR3: CAISEQGAFSPLHF. The CDR3 DNA reads TGTGCCATCAGTGAACAGGGGGCCTTTTCACCCCTCCACTTT.